One sample yielded the 27 T cell receptor beta chains listed below, sequenced in a study. Treg sorting used a CD4+CD25+CD127-/low gate. TCRdb re-called the 5' RACE reads with MiXCR, one entry per CDR3 protein. The sample has 7,100 or so distinct CDR3 sequences; around 70% are singletons. The sample taken for sequencing was tumor-infiltrating Tregs sorted from the breast tumor. The origin of the receptors is a female donor with breast cancer.

J is TRBJ1-1 and V is TRBV7-6; D might be TRBD1 (5 bases). This CDR3 spans 16 amino acids. V was shortened by 2 bases and J by 4 bases, with 17 bases between the two germline ends. Germline CDR1 SGHVS, CDR2 FNYEAQ. The CDR3 protein is CASSLSPITQGTEAFF. CDR3 bases: TGTGCCAGCAGCTTATCGCCCATCACGCAGGGCACTGAAGCTTTCTTT. Combining the CDR3 with reference TRBV7-6 and TRBJ1-1 gives the whole variable domain GAGVSQSPRYKVTKRGQDVALRCDPISGHVSLYWYRQALGQGPEFLTYFNYEAQQDKSGLPNDRFSAERPEGSISTLTIQRTEQRDSAMYRCASSLSPITQGTEAFFGQGTRLTVV.

The V gene is TRBV6-5, the J gene TRBJ2-5; D gene uncertain. This CDR3 has 11 amino acids. V lost 4 bases to trimming and J lost 7 bases, with 7 bases between them. Germline V gene lookup returns CDR1 MNHEY and CDR2 SVGAGI. The CDR3 DNA sequence: TGTGCCAGCAGTTTCGACGGGACCCAGTACTTC. This encodes CASSFDGTQYF.

V usage is TRBV5-6 and J usage is TRBJ2-3, with D hard to call. CDR1 and CDR2 (germline): SGHDT, YYEEEE. The CDR3 has 16 residues. Trimming pared 1 base from V and 0 bases from J, leaving 12 bases between. DNA of the CDR3: TGTGCCAGCAGCTTGTATCTTGGCCCTAGCACAGATACGCAGTATTTT. It specifies CASSLYLGPSTDTQYF.

This clonotype has just a few counts. The chain employs TRBV6-5 and TRBJ2-1, with 9 bases fitting TRBD1. The junction had 1 base not matched to a gene; V was cut back by 0 bases and J by 7 bases. Germline CDR1 is MNHEY and CDR2 is SVGAGI. The CDR3 runs 14 residues. The CDR3 spells CASSYSGQGNEQFF. The CDR3 DNA sequence: TGTGCCAGCAGTTACTCAGGACAGGGGAATGAGCAGTTCTTC.

This sequence joins TRBV24-1 and TRBJ1-5; D not certain. Trimming removed 4 bases at V and 0 bases at J, with 12 bases between. Germline values: CDR1 KGHDR, CDR2 SFDVKD. The CDR3 consists of 16 residues. The DNA for the CDR3 is TGTGCCACCAGTGACAGTCAGAACCTTAGCAATCAGCCCCAGCATTTT. It specifies CATSDSQNLSNQPQHF.

The chain uses TRBV7-2 and TRBJ2-1, with 7 nucleotides matching TRBD2. Germline V gene data show CDR1 as SGHTA and CDR2 as FQGNSA. The CDR3 is made up of 16 amino acids. Trimming removed 5 bases from V and 1 base from J; junction bases left unmatched: 8. CDR3 protein: CASSPLKAGSYNEQFF. The CDR3 DNA reads TGTGCCAGCAGCCCTCTTAAAGCGGGATCCTACAATGAGCAGTTCTTC. Supplemented by reference TRBV7-2 and TRBJ2-1, the full variable domain reads GAGVSQSPSNKVTEKGKDVELRCDPISGHTALYWYRQSLGQGLEFLIYFQGNSAPDKSGLPSDRFSAERTGGSVSTLTIQRTQQEDSAVYLCASSPLKAGSYNEQFFGPGTRLTVL.

The chain recombines TRBV12-3 or TRBV12-4 with TRBJ2-7; D may be TRBD2 (6 bases). The CDR3 extends over 13 amino acids. The V and J ends lost 4 bases and 7 bases respectively, with 14 bases between them. The CDR3 DNA reads TGTGCCAGCAGTTCACAAACCGCGGGGGAGCAGTACTTC. As protein: CASSSQTAGEQYF.

V usage is TRBV5-1 and J usage is TRBJ1-3; no firm D call. This CDR3 is built from 17 residues. The germline V and J ends were trimmed by 2 bases and 0 bases, with 15 bases remaining between them. Germline V gives CDR1 SGHRS, CDR2 YFSETQ. CDR3 nucleotides: TGCGCCAGCAGCTTCTCTCCTCGGATAGACTCTGGAAACACCATATATTTT. Residues: CASSFSPRIDSGNTIYF.

This chain connects TRBV6-5 to TRBJ1-6; D is undetermined. This CDR3 spans 18 amino acids. Deletions cut 0 bases from V and 4 bases from J, with 16 bases between. CDR1 and CDR2 (germline): MNHEY, SVGAGI. The CDR3 here is CASSYSTGLGGYNSPLHF. CDR3 nucleotide sequence: TGTGCCAGCAGTTACTCGACGGGGTTGGGCGGTTATAATTCACCCCTCCACTTT.

This clonotype occurred once. This sequence joins TRBV7-3 and TRBJ2-7; 11 positions agree with TRBD1. This CDR3 contains 15 residues. The V segment lost 5 bases and the J segment 3 bases; nucleotides outside the gene matches: 6. Germline lookup yields CDR1 SGHTA and CDR2 FQGTGA. The CDR3 bases are TGTGCCAGCAGCCTTGGACAGGGGGCAGGCTACGAGCAGTACTTC. Protein sequence: CASSLGQGAGYEQYF.

The CDR3 coding sequence is TGTGCCAGCAGTTACTCGAAGGGTCAGCCCCAGCATTTT. It specifies CASSYSKGQPQHF. The gene calls are TRBV6-5 and TRBJ1-5; unclear D gene. Deletions cut 0 bases from V and 6 bases from J, with 6 bases between. This CDR3 is built from 13 residues. CDR1 and CDR2 from the germline V gene are MNHEY and SVGAGI.

The chain has TRBV6-6 and TRBJ1-5, with D unresolved. Germline lookup yields CDR1 MNHNY and CDR2 SVGAGI (reference sequence). Trimming shortened V by 4 bases and J by 1 base, and 11 bases separated the two germline ends. The CDR3 consists of 15 residues. CDR3 amino acids: CASSSGGGSNQPQHF. The CDR3 coding sequence is TGTGCCAGCAGTTCAGGAGGAGGGAGCAATCAGCCCCAGCATTTT.

The chain is built from TRBV25-1 and TRBJ1-6; D call uncertain. Trimming shortened V by 8 bases and J by 1 base, and 12 bases separated the two germline ends. This CDR3 is 15 amino acids long. Germline assignment: CDR1 MGHDK and CDR2 SYGVNS. In nucleotides, the CDR3 is TGTGCCAGCCAGCCAGTCACGTCCTATAATTCACCCCTCCACTTT. Protein sequence: CASQPVTSYNSPLHF.

The chain couples TRBV5-6 to TRBJ1-3; TRBD1 matches 9 bases. CDR3 length: 15 amino acids. Unmatched junction bases numbered 6, after V lost 4 bases and J lost 4 bases. Per germline, CDR1 SGHDT and CDR2 YYEEEE. This CDR3 is CASSPGQGSGNTIYF. CDR3 DNA: TGTGCCAGCAGCCCGGGACAGGGTTCAGGAAACACCATATATTTT.

The gene calls are TRBV10-3 and TRBJ2-2; TRBD1 matches 7 bases. The CDR3 loop spans 19 amino acids. Germline V gene sequence: CDR1 ENHRY, CDR2 SYGVKD. J lost 7 bases, V lost 2 bases, and 19 bases had no gene match. The CDR3 loop is CAISETLVKTGKAGGELFF. CDR3 bases: TGTGCCATCAGTGAGACCCTGGTTAAGACAGGGAAAGCAGGCGGGGAGCTGTTTTTT.

This sequence joins TRBV7-9 and TRBJ2-1; 8 nucleotides agree with TRBD2. V was clipped by 2 bases and J by 1 base; unmatched bases: 19. The CDR3 length is 21 residues. Germline V gene sequence: CDR1 SEHNR, CDR2 FQNEAQ (reference sequence). The CDR3 sequence is CASSLRQLVLSGRGSYNEQFF. The CDR3 region has the DNA TGTGCCAGCAGCTTACGCCAGCTTGTCCTCTCCGGGAGGGGATCCTACAATGAGCAGTTCTTC.

The J gene is TRBJ1-2, the V gene TRBV12-3 or TRBV12-4; D perhaps matches TRBD1 (5 bases). The CDR3 totals 15 residues. V was cut by 5 bases and J by 1 base, with 14 bases left in between. The CDR3 bases are TGTGCCAGCAGTCCTTGGGGGGGATTTAACTATGGCTACACCTTC. Translation: CASSPWGGFNYGYTF.

Worth noting for this clonotype: A read error may account for a junction end that differs from germline. The J gene is TRBJ2-2, the V gene TRBV6-1; D unclear. CDR1 is MNHNS and CDR2 is SASEGT in the germline V gene. This CDR3 has 13 amino acids. The CDR3 sequence: CASRSPNTGELFF. CDR3 DNA sequence: TGTGCCAGCCGAAGCCCGAATACCGGGGAGCTGTTTTTT.

This clonotype turned up a few times. The germline gene is not matched at one end of the junction; a read error may be the cause. The chain recombines TRBV7-7 with TRBJ2-5; D remains ambiguous. Germline loops: CDR1 SSHAT, CDR2 FNYEAQ (reference sequence). CDR3 length equals 12 residues. CDR3 sequence reads: CASSLASETQYF. The CDR3 DNA is TGTGCTAGCAGCTTAGCCTCGGAGACCCAGTACTTC.

This clonotype has only one observation. The CDR3 bases are TGCAGCGTCACAGGGGGACAAGAGACCCAGTACTTC. This gives the protein CSVTGGQETQYF. This rearrangement joins TRBV29-1 to TRBJ2-5; 8 positions match TRBD1. The V segment lost 6 bases and the J segment 2 bases; nucleotides outside the gene matches: 2. The CDR3 consists of 12 residues. Germline values: CDR1 SQVTM, CDR2 ANQGSEA.

V and J are TRBV7-2 and TRBJ1-5; perhaps TRBD1 as D (5 bases). The germline V gene encodes CDR1 SGHTA and CDR2 FQGNSA. The CDR3 sequence is 15 residues long. With 5 bases removed from V and 6 bases from J, the gap between germline ends came to 17 bases. The CDR3 region has the DNA TGTGCCAGCAGCGAACGGGATCCGGGGGGTCAGCCCCAGCATTTT. Its protein is CASSERDPGGQPQHF.

In this sample, this clonotype turned up a few times. The chain employs TRBV12-2 and TRBJ1-5; the table's D call, TRBD1, has no DNA check behind it. TRBV12-2 constitutes a pseudogene. The CDR3 runs to 20 residues. The CDR3 bases are TGTGCAAGTCGCCAAACTAAAAAAAATACCGGGACAGCGCTACGGCAGCCCCAGCATTTT. Translation: CASRQTKKNTGTALRQPQHF.

The rearrangement uses TRBV20-1 and TRBJ2-3; no firm D call. The germline V and J ends were trimmed by 1 base and 10 bases, with 21 bases remaining between them. From germline, CDR1 is DFQATT and CDR2 SNEGSKA (reference sequence). CDR3 size: 15 residues. Here the CDR3 reads CSARGPMEMSTAQYF. The CDR3 coding sequence is TGCAGTGCTAGAGGCCCCATGGAGATGAGCACTGCGCAGTATTTT.

This clonotype was counted between two and nine times. CDR3 DNA: TGTGCCAGCAGCTCCGGGGCCACGGGTTATGGCTACACCTTC. Its translation: CASSSGATGYGYTF. The V call is TRBV5-5, the J call TRBJ1-2; TRBD1 is a possible D gene (5 bases). V gave up 3 bases and J gave up 5 bases, with 14 bases separating them. The CDR3 consists of 14 residues. The germline CDR1 and CDR2 sequences are SGHKS and YYEKEE (reference sequence).

This sequence joins TRBV6-2 or TRBV6-3 and TRBJ1-5, with D tentatively TRBD1 (5 bases). Between the trimmed V and J ends, which lost 5 bases and 0 bases, there was a span of 11 bases. CDR3 length: 15 residues. Germline V gene sequence: CDR1 MNHEY, CDR2 SVGEGT. The DNA of the CDR3 is TGTGCCAGCAGTGATGGGGCTTATAGCAATCAGCCCCAGCATTTT. Amino acids: CASSDGAYSNQPQHF.

This clonotype was picked up a small number of times. This chain links TRBV20-1 with TRBJ1-4; 10 nucleotides agree with TRBD1. Germline V gives CDR1 DFQATT, CDR2 SNEGSKA (reference sequence). J lost 8 bases, V lost 3 bases, and 3 bases had no gene match. The CDR3 is 13 residues long. CDR3 bases: TGCAGTGCTAGGTGGGACAGGGGAGAAAAACTGTTTTTT. Translating gives CSARWDRGEKLFF.

The chain couples TRBV20-1 to TRBJ1-5; maybe TRBD1 (6 bases). The CDR3 is made up of 12 amino acids. Germline assignment: CDR1 DFQATT and CDR2 SNEGSKA (reference sequence). The V gene lost 4 bases and the J gene lost 2 bases, with 6 bases spanning the gap. The CDR3 loop reads CSANRGNQPQHF. CDR3 coding DNA: TGCAGTGCTAACAGGGGCAATCAGCCCCAGCATTTT.